The next 21 T cell receptor beta chains were all read from a single sample in a study of T cells in Graves' hyperthyroidism and ophthalmopathy. Amplification of TCR beta CDR3 regions was performed using RNA transcripts as template. HTBI primers were the set used in a first-round RT-PCR of the TCR CDR3. TCRdb re-derived calls from the multiplex PCR reads in MiXCR, one entry per CDR3 protein. The top ten clones hold approximately 13% of a sample with 700,000 or so distinct CDR3 sequences, around 13% of them seen once. Specimen: blood. The receptors were sampled from a woman aged 45 to 65 with Graves' ophthalmopathy.

There are many counts of this clonotype. The V and J genes are TRBV27 and TRBJ1-1; D remains unclear. Looked up from germline, CDR1 is MNHEY and CDR2 is SMNVEV (reference sequence). Trimming took off 3 bases at V and 4 bases at J, with 12 bases between the two ends. The CDR3 runs to 14 residues. CDR3 bases: TGTGCCAGCAGTTTGGCGAGGTGGGGCACTGAAGCTTTCTTT. It codes for CASSLARWGTEAFF.

This clonotype was seen only once. This may stem from a read error, because a much larger clone lies one nucleotide away. The chain links TRBV27 to TRBJ2-1; the D is unclear. The germline V gene encodes CDR1 MNHEY and CDR2 SMNVEV (reference sequence). This CDR3 is 15 amino acids long. The CDR3 here is CASSFLPSSYNGQFF. CDR3 bases: TGTGCCAGCAGTTTCTTACCAAGCTCCTACAATGGGCAGTTCTTC.

In this sample, this clonotype turned up many times. The gene calls are TRBV7-2 and TRBJ2-2; D not certain. CDR3 length equals 15 residues. Germline CDR1 SGHTA, CDR2 FQGNSA. Trimming stripped 1 base from V and 2 bases from J, with 8 bases between. The CDR3 sequence: CASSLGPVNTGELFF. CDR3 nucleotide sequence: TGTGCCAGCAGCTTAGGGCCAGTAAACACCGGGGAGCTGTTTTTT.

This clonotype showed up just a few times. V gene TRBV27 combines with J gene TRBJ2-3; no reliable D call. CDR1 is MNHEY, CDR2 SMNVEV, per germline (reference sequence). The CDR3 contains 16 residues. V shed 3 bases and J shed 0 bases, with 13 bases lying between them. CDR3 sequence reads: CASSFRMYTSTDTQYF. The CDR3 DNA reads TGTGCCAGCAGTTTCCGTATGTACACCAGCACAGATACGCAGTATTTT.

Regarding this clonotype: Given a much more abundant clone one base away, this may be a read error. In DNA form, the CDR3 reads TGTGCCAGCAGAGAAGCGGGAGGGTTTAGCAATGAGCAGTTCTTC. It encodes CASREAGGFSNEQFF. The chain is built from TRBV6-1 and TRBJ2-1; 10 nucleotides line up with TRBD2. Per germline, CDR1 MNHNS and CDR2 SASEGT. This CDR3 spans 15 amino acids.

This clonotype was counted at least ten times. The rearrangement uses TRBV5-1 and TRBJ2-3, with 10 bases that match TRBD2. The germline V gene has CDR1 SGHRS and CDR2 YFSETQ. After removal of 4 bases from V and 4 bases from J, the junction contained 3 bases not matched to a gene. CDR3 length equals 14 residues. The CDR3 loop is CASSIAGGSDTQYF. In DNA, the CDR3 is TGCGCCAGCAGCATAGCGGGAGGTTCAGATACGCAGTATTTT.

The gene calls are TRBV18 and TRBJ2-3; D remains ambiguous. Trimming removed 2 bases at V and 3 bases at J, with 6 bases between. Germline-derived CDR1 and CDR2 are KGHSH and LQKENI. The CDR3 sequence is 13 residues long. CDR3 sequence: CASSPFRTDTQYF. CDR3 DNA sequence: TGTGCCAGCTCACCATTTAGAACAGATACGCAGTATTTT. The complete variable domain, with remaining parts taken from reference TRBV18 and TRBJ2-3, reads NAGVMQNPRHLVRRRGQEARLRCSPMKGHSHVYWYRQLPEEGLKFMVYLQKENIIDESGMPKERFSAEFPKEGPSILRIQQVVRGDSAAYFCASSPFRTDTQYFGPGTRLTVL.

This clonotype occurred many times. The V gene is TRBV27, the J gene TRBJ2-7; D is uncertain. V was trimmed by 6 bases and J by 0 bases, leaving 12 bases between them. Per germline, CDR1 MNHEY and CDR2 SMNVEV (reference sequence). The CDR3 is 14 amino acids. In DNA form, the CDR3 reads TGTGCCAGCAGCTTAGCACTGAGCTCCTACGAGCAGTACTTC. The encoded protein is CASSLALSSYEQYF.

This clonotype was seen ten or more times. V usage is TRBV27 and J usage is TRBJ2-2; D possibly matches TRBD1 or TRBD2 (5 bases each). The CDR3 is 15 amino acids. CDR1 is MNHEY, CDR2 SMNVEV, per germline (reference sequence). Trimming left V 10 bases short and J 2 bases short, with 17 bases between. CDR3 in DNA: TGTGCCACCACGCCTCGGGGCAGAAACACCGGGGAGCTGTTTTTT. Translation gives CATTPRGRNTGELFF.

This clonotype was counted ten times or more. V and J are TRBV18 and TRBJ1-5; maybe TRBD1 (6 bases). There are 19 residues in the CDR3. V dropped 0 bases and J dropped 2 bases, with 20 bases sitting between them. Germline V gene lookup returns CDR1 KGHSH and CDR2 LQKENI. CDR3 region: CASSPPPGTTGMRNQPQHF. CDR3 coding DNA: TGTGCCAGCTCACCACCACCGGGGACCACAGGGATGCGCAATCAGCCCCAGCATTTT.

This chain uses TRBV6-2 or TRBV6-3 with TRBJ1-2; 8 bases are shared with TRBD1. The CDR3 totals 17 residues. The germline V gene has CDR1 MNHEY and CDR2 SVGEGT. The J segment lost 7 bases and the V segment lost 0 bases, leaving 13 bases of the junction unmatched. DNA for the CDR3: TGTGCCAGCAGTTACTCGATAGTCAGGACAGGGTCTAGTGGCTACACCTTC. Protein: CASSYSIVRTGSSGYTF.

V usage is TRBV6-1 and J usage is TRBJ1-6, with a possible D match to TRBD1 (5 bases). The CDR3 runs 13 residues. V was pared by 8 bases and J by 5 bases, with 10 bases between. The germline V gene encodes CDR1 MNHNS and CDR2 SASEGT. The CDR3 coding sequence is TGTGCCAGCTTCTTGGGGGATAATTCACCCCTCCACTTT. Translated, it gives CASFLGDNSPLHF.

The rearrangement uses TRBV4-3 and TRBJ2-2, with D perhaps matching TRBD1 (6 bases). Trimming took 2 bases from V and 6 from J, leaving 13 bases between them. The CDR3 is 15 residues long. The germline V gene has CDR1 LGHNA and CDR2 YSLEER. As DNA, the CDR3 is TGCGCCAGCAGCCAACACAACAGGGTTCCCGGGGAGCTGTTTTTT. This translates into CASSQHNRVPGELFF.

The table lists this clonotype with many counts. This rearrangement joins TRBV7-8 to TRBJ2-3; 11 bases fit TRBD2. Trimming removed 1 base from V and 1 base from J; junction bases left unmatched: 10. CDR1 is SGHVS, CDR2 FQNEAQ, per germline. The CDR3 runs to 19 residues. The chain's CDR3 is CASSLGLLLAGGRTDTQYF. The CDR3, as DNA: TGTGCCAGCAGCTTAGGTTTGTTGCTAGCGGGAGGACGCACAGATACGCAGTATTTT. The entire variable domain, with the rest obtained from reference TRBV7-8 and TRBJ2-3, is as follows: GAGVSQSPRYKVAKRGQDVALRCDPISGHVSLFWYQQALGQGPEFLTYFQNEAQLDKSGLPSDRFFAERPEGSVSTLKIQRTQQEDSAVYLCASSLGLLLAGGRTDTQYFGPGTRLTVL.

The chain is built from TRBV6-4 and TRBJ2-1; 9 positions agree with TRBD1. Trimming cost V 0 bases and J 6 bases; bases outside gene matches: 6. Germline-derived CDR1 and CDR2 are MRHNA and SNTAGT. This CDR3 has 16 residues. The CDR3 nucleotides read TGTGCCAGCAGTGACTCCCCCGGGACAGGGAGCAATGAGCAGTTCTTC. Its translation: CASSDSPGTGSNEQFF.

This clonotype was seen ten or more times. The chain carries TRBV11-1 and TRBJ1-2, with unresolved D. Germline CDR1 SGHAT, CDR2 FQDESV (reference sequence). V was trimmed by 10 bases and J by 8 bases, leaving 17 bases between them. The CDR3 has 12 residues. As DNA, the CDR3 is TGTGCCATCCAGGCGGGAGGCGGAGGCTACACCTTC. Its protein product is CAIQAGGGGYTF. The full variable domain, in which reference TRBV11-1 and TRBJ1-2 provide the parts outside the CDR3, is EAEVAQSPRYKITEKSQAVAFWCDPISGHATLYWYRQILGQGPELLVQFQDESVVDDSQLPKDRFSAERLKGVDSTLKIQPAELGDSAMYLCAIQAGGGGYTFGSGTRLTVV.

This clonotype was observed many times. The gene calls are TRBV12-3 or TRBV12-4 and TRBJ2-7; D is uncertain. There are 18 residues in the CDR3. V dropped 0 bases and J dropped 3 bases, with 21 bases sitting between them. This chain's CDR3 is CASSLALSEGRHFYEQYF. DNA of the CDR3: TGTGCCAGCAGTTTAGCGCTTTCGGAAGGACGCCACTTCTACGAGCAGTACTTC.

In this sample, this clonotype turned up a few times. The gene calls are TRBV30 and TRBJ1-2; D is possibly TRBD1 (6 bases). V was cut by 1 base and J by 7 bases, with 19 bases left in between. Germline V gene sequence: CDR1 GTSNPN, CDR2 SVGIG (reference sequence). The CDR3 covers 15 residues. The CDR3 DNA follows: TGTGCCTGGAGTGATTGGGGGGGCTATATTTTTGGCTACACCTTC. This gives the protein CAWSDWGGYIFGYTF.

This clonotype was picked up a small number of times. V and J are TRBV10-2 and TRBJ1-1, with D hard to call. Trimming removed 2 bases at V and 1 base at J, with 11 bases between. The germline V gene encodes CDR1 WSHSY and CDR2 SAAADI. CDR3 size: 15 residues. The CDR3 spells CASSEIGQTNTEAFF. CDR3 DNA: TGCGCCAGCAGTGAGATAGGTCAGACGAACACTGAAGCTTTCTTT.

The CDR3 sequence: CSVDPLAGVSDTQYF. In DNA form, the CDR3 reads TGCAGCGTCGACCCACTAGCGGGAGTTTCAGATACGCAGTATTTT. The gene calls are TRBV29-1 and TRBJ2-3, with 11 positions matching TRBD2. V trimming: 6 bases; J trimming: 4 bases; junction bases outside the gene matches: 9. Germline V lookup: CDR1 SQVTM, CDR2 ANQGSEA. The CDR3 runs 15 residues.

The table lists this clonotype with a few counts. The rearrangement uses TRBV10-2 and TRBJ2-7; D call uncertain. From germline, CDR1 is WSHSY and CDR2 SAAADI. The CDR3 runs 14 residues. V gave up 3 bases and J gave up 2 bases, with 11 bases separating them. In DNA form, the CDR3 reads TGCGCCAGCAGTGAAGAGACTGGGGCCTACGAGCAGTACTTC. This sequence encodes CASSEETGAYEQYF.